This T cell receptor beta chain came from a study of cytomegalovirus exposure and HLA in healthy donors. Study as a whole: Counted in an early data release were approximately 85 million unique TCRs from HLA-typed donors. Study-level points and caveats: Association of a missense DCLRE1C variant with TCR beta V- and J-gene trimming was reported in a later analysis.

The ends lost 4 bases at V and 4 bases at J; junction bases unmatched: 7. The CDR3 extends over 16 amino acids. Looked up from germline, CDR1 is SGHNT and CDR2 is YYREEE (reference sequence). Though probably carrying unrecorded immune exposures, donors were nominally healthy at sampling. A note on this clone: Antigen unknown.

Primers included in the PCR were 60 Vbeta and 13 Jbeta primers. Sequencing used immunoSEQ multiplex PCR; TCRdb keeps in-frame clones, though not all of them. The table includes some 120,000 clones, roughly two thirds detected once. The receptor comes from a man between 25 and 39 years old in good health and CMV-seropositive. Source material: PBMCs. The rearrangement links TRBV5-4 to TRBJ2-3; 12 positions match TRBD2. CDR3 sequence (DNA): TGTGCCAGCAGCGCAAGACTAGCGGGAGCCCCAGATACGCAGTATTTT. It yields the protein CASSARLAGAPDTQYF.